The text below deals with one T cell receptor (beta chain). Its target is unknown. The PCR had 60 Vbeta and 13 Jbeta primers. Here immunoSEQ multiplex PCR was the method, and the copy in TCRdb shows in-frame clones only, minus some. The data contain about 150,000 clones, roughly three quarters of them singletons. There are 14 residues in the CDR3. CDR1 is SEHNR, CDR2 FQNEAQ, per germline (reference sequence). Trimming cost V 5 bases and J 5 bases; bases outside gene matches: 8. This entry comes from a study of cytomegalovirus exposure and HLA in healthy donors. The wider study: Earlier findings included roughly 100 million unique TCR beta sequences obtained from about 180 million T cells.

Study results and limitations: When presence/absence was analysed, sequencing depth was taken to be roughly uniform across donors.

V usage is TRBV7-9 and J usage is TRBJ2-7, with TRBD2 matching 8 bases. Material: PBMCs. The receptor was derived from a man younger than 40 in good health and CMV-seropositive. CDR3 residues: CASSQTGGLHEQYF. Written as DNA, the CDR3 is TGTGCCAGCAGCCAAACGGGGGGGCTCCACGAGCAGTACTTC.